This T cell receptor beta chain emerged from a study of cytomegalovirus exposure and HLA in healthy donors (dated by TCRdb to about 2017). Looking at the study overall: An earlier analysis of several hundred of the donors reported 276 Gb of sequence data and 95 million to 130 million unique TCR beta sequences obtained from around 180 million T cells. About 330 gigabases of sequencing data and 70 million to 95 million unique TCR sequences made up an early release that covered nearly 650 HLA-typed donors. Of the 398 genotyped donors, approximately 83% fell in the genetic ancestry cluster associated with self-reported Caucasian donors. The aim of the study was to test whether cataloging public T cell receptors could identify signatures of past pathogen exposure. The study profiled the T cell repertoires of under 700 subjects by immunosequencing and related them to cytomegalovirus serostatus. A separate validation cohort of about 110 different subjects was used in addition to the roughly 700-subject first cohort. High-throughput TCR immunosequencing, statistical association of individual TCRs with disease status, and machine learning were combined to predict cytomegalovirus infection status. A later analysis re-analyzed previously published TCR beta repertoires from approximately 700 donors and added high-resolution HLA genotyping to study TCR occurrence patterns. Rather than drawing on any new phenotypic data, the later analysis identified candidate immune exposures from TCR beta sequences and the way those sequences occurred across donors. An earlier analysis of 587 of the donors used high-throughput TCR beta sequencing to judge whether each TCR beta V gene segment behaved as functional or pseudogenic. Alongside the repertoire data, information on donor age, sex, ethnicity and CMV serostatus was compiled. Genome-wide SNP genotypes for about 65% of the roughly 670 donors were used in a later genetic analysis, which treated that subset as a discovery cohort. Every discovery cohort repertoire had been produced on one sequencing platform. HLA typing included class I and class II loci at four-digit resolution. Typing coverage varied by locus: roughly 629-640 donors for A, B, C, DRB1 and DQB1; under 550 for DQA1; nearly 610 for DPA1; about 450 for DPB1. Five DR-DQ haplotypes were treated as single units for association and clustering because of strong linkage in the cohort. Among about 360 genotyped donors of the cohort, an average of around 240,000 unique TCR beta nucleotide sequences were sequenced per donor, 15% to 20% of them non-productive.

The germline V gene supplies CDR1 MNHEY and CDR2 SVGAGI. The CDR3 goes from the cysteine to the phenylalanine over 15 residues. Of all the DNA, just the CDR3 is kept, 45 bases in frame from base 1. Libraries came from the immunoSEQ multiplex PCR assay. For the multiplex PCR, a mixture combining 60 forward primers for TCR Vbeta segments and 13 reverse primers for TCR Jbeta segments was used. A multiplex PCR assay on genomic DNA amplified the CDR3 region of rearranged TCR beta genes. The Illumina HiSeq System was used to sequence the amplified TCR beta libraries as 87-base-pair reads. The source study handled its data this way. Across the roughly 640 repertoires, a later analysis counted 75 million to 90 million unique TCR beta chains, roughly 11 million of which were shared by at least two donors. A nearest-neighbor algorithm error-corrected the raw reads and collapsed the reads into unique sequences, merging closely related sequences to remove PCR and sequencing errors. To assign V, D and J gene segments, CDR3 sequences were aligned to IMGT reference sequences. For a sequence to be retained, a match of at least six nucleotides to both a V gene segment and a J gene segment was required. A rearrangement counted as productive if the CDR3 had no stop codons and remained in frame with V and J, and every other rearrangement counted as non-productive. CDR3 was defined by IMGT convention, running from the second conserved V-encoded cysteine to the conserved J-encoded phenylalanine. In an earlier analysis of approximately 590 of the donors, sequences lacking an unambiguous match to a single V gene segment were excluded. In an earlier analysis of roughly 600 of the donors, a V segment was called functional when productive rearrangements were above 56.7%, and segregating when the standard deviation between donors exceeded 5%. A statistical classification framework was developed to diagnose cytomegalovirus status using the catalog of TCR beta chain sequences. A later analysis assigned V and J genes by comparing TCR nucleotide sequences with IMGT/GENE-DB human TR gene sequences. Using the TCRdist pipeline, a later analysis assigned CDR3 sequences along with most-parsimonious VDJ recombination scenarios. In a later analysis, each TCR beta chain was defined by its CDR3 amino acid sequence together with its V-gene family, and reads without a unique V-gene family were excluded. A later analysis removed nearly 600 highly shared, low-generation-probability nucleotide sequences to deal with suspected cross-contamination and a sequencing artifact. A later analysis calculated a clonal expansion index for each public chain from normalized within-repertoire ranks of inferred template counts. In a later analysis, generation probabilities were computed with a VDJ recombination model fitted to out-of-frame rearrangements, and the resulting probabilities were checked against IGoR. A later analysis scored TCR-TCR, TCR-HLA and TCR-CMV co-occurrence with hypergeometric tests, applying a repertoire-size bias correction to TCR pairs. False discovery rates were estimated in a later analysis by permuting HLA or CMV assignments 20 times. In a later analysis, co-occurring TCRs were grouped using DBSCAN, and TCRdist sequence similarity was added for clustering within HLA-allele-positive subsets. Repertoires with fewer than 30,000 or more than 120,000 public chains were left out of co-occurrence clustering, as were several repertoires with anomalous nucleotide sharing. TCRdb carries this immuneACCESS record with in-frame sequences only. Its versions omit some clonotypes, under half of them owing to an unresolved V gene in the studies checked, with the rest unexplained. The DNA gave D and trimming, while V, J and clone size come from that table. Present in this sample are 160,000 or so clones, roughly nine tenths of which were seen just once. 0.7% to 1% of the sample is in the top ten clones.

General study outcomes and caveats: In a later genetic analysis, a missense DCLRE1C variant was associated with V-gene and J-gene trimming of TCR beta chains, and the association was replicated in an independent cohort. A later analysis found that most CMV-associated TCR beta chains appeared HLA-restricted, with HLA associations seemingly driven largely by CMV exposure. According to a later analysis, parvovirus B19, influenza, CMV and Epstein-Barr virus appeared linked to several top co-occurrence clusters. In a later analysis, TCR association rates were found to vary across HLA loci, with the most associated TCRs seen for DRB1 alleles and the fewest for HLA-C alleles. In an earlier analysis of around 600 of the donors, most TCR beta V segments were observed in productive rearrangements about 87% or about 30% of the time, broadly matching IMGT annotations. Strong co-occurrence of HLA alleles, especially DR and DQ, made assigning TCR associations to individual alleles difficult. The earlier analysis of 587 of the donors excluded 15 to 20 rarely observed V segments, including chromosome 9 orphons, because counts were too low. In this cohort, only TCR beta chains were sequenced, and detectable features were limited by the absence of alpha or paired-chain data. In vitro tests confirmed that a few of the cytomegalovirus-associated TCR beta chains recognize cytomegalovirus antigens. Roughly uniform sequencing depth across donors was assumed in presence/absence analyses, although this assumption may not hold. In the study, about 150 TCR beta chains were listed as associated with cytomegalovirus. A further reported finding was that TCR beta sequences accurately predicted the HLA-A and HLA-B alleles for most subjects in the first cohort. In a later analysis, HLA-associated TCR beta chains were found to be more clonally expanded and to have lower generation probabilities than equally common non-associated chains. The only immune exposure information available for the cohort was CMV serostatus. A cluster of highly shared sequence variants was judged likely to represent a technical artifact of the sequencing pipeline. In both the original and validation cohorts, the classifier was reported to diagnose cytomegalovirus status with high specificity and sensitivity. A later analysis associated about 18,000 TCR beta sequences with specific HLA alleles at a false discovery rate of 0.05. The 87-base-pair reads could not distinguish some IMGT-functional V segments, including TRBV6-2 and TRBV6-3, so those segments were excluded. According to a later genetic analysis, donors in an Asian-associated ancestry cluster had fewer N-insertions in productive TCRs than the approximately 630-donor mean. Because some donors lacked HLA typing at each locus, the association tests relied only on the typed subset. Linkage disequilibrium might explain the correlated functional status among segregating V segments, but an unknown experimental factor could not be ruled out. While some public TCRs were present in many individuals, most TCR sequences turned up only very rarely across donors. The authors suggested that the approach could potentially be extended to other disease states and immunological phenotypes.

The cohort consisted of approximately 670 healthy bone marrow donors. All cohort members were sampled while nominally healthy, although unrecorded immune exposures were likely present. The donor was CMV seronegative and belonged to the group of approximately 320 seronegative cohort members. A peripheral blood sample was collected from each donor, and TCR beta sequencing was performed on peripheral blood mononuclear cells. The Qiagen DNeasy Blood Extraction Kit was used to extract genomic DNA from the blood cell samples. This clone was detected a few times. What this receptor recognizes is not known. The germline gene is not matched at one end of the junction; a read error may be the cause.

The sequence was obtained from a woman aged 25-40 years in good health and CMV-seronegative. Recombination joined TRBV6-5 with TRBJ2-3; no D gene call is confident. Sequenced sample: PBMCs. This receptor has the CDR3 CASSYSFASTDTQYF. The DNA is as follows: TGTGCCAGCAGTTACTCCTTCGCAAGCACGGATACGCAGTATTTT.